Given below is one TCR beta chain in context. Cohort 3 recovery required two negative PCRs, clearance, or symptom resolution. This sample stems from a study of blood T cell repertoires in COVID-19. The V gene's germline CDR1 is MNHEY and CDR2 SMNVEV (reference sequence). V dropped 0 bases and J dropped 1 base, with 10 bases sitting between them. The CDR3 covers 15 residues. The assay was immunoSEQ multiplex PCR, and TCRdb's table has in-frame clones only and misses some. Of 300,000 to 350,000 clones listed, roughly 86% are singletons. The chain recombines TRBV27 with TRBJ2-7; D remains ambiguous. The sequenced sample was PBMCs or T cells enriched from blood (not recorded which). This TCR was sampled from a young woman who had recovered from COVID-19. The CDR3 DNA sequence: TGTGCCAGCAGTTTATCCCCCTTATCTTCCTACGAGCAGTACTTC. Its protein product is CASSLSPLSSYEQYF.